This T cell receptor beta chain was captured in a study of blood T cell repertoires in COVID-19. The ends lost 3 bases at V and 7 bases at J; junction bases unmatched: 5. The CDR3 loop spans 15 amino acids. The germline gives CDR1 SGHNT, CDR2 YYREEE (reference sequence). In the source study's methods: How many nucleated cells were present was estimated from reference gene primer amplification. The assay was immunoSEQ multiplex PCR, and TCRdb's table has in-frame clones only and misses some. V, J and clone size reflect that table, while D and trimming were determined from the DNA. The sample has around 140,000 clones, about nine tenths seen once. Across roughly 25 US areas, participants ranged in age from about 18 to 100 years. Categorization into cohorts depended on clinical history that participants reported.

This chain connects TRBV5-4 to TRBJ2-2; TRBD2 aligns across 11 bases. Sequencing was done on a sample of PBMCs or T cells enriched from blood (not recorded which). The sequence came from a man aged 60-69 years who had recovered from COVID-19. CDR3 sequence reads: CASSSSGGIGGELFF. The CDR3 nucleotides are TGTGCCAGCAGCTCTAGCGGGGGGATAGGCGGGGAGCTGTTTTTT.